A selection of T cell receptor beta chains follows, all from one sample in a study of T cell changes during pregnancy in multiple sclerosis. Produced via immunoSEQ multiplex PCR; TCRdb's table is partial and in-frame only. The top ten hold less than 6% of the sample, which has 49,000 or so clones, around 94% seen once. The sequenced sample was CD8+ T cells from peripheral blood mononuclear cells, obtained before pregnancy. These receptors were obtained from a female donor with multiple sclerosis, enrolled in a pregnancy study. Both conserved end residues are part of each CDR3. A D gene is named only where the DNA matches it firmly. Rows give clone size only sometimes, using once, few, many, or a class for an expanded clone.

v_call,j_call,d_call,cdr3_length,clone_size,cdr3_nt,cdr3_aa
TRBV19,TRBJ2-7,TRBD2,15,-,TGTGCCAGTAGGGCGGGGACTAGCGGCTCTCACGAGCAGTACTTC,CASRAGTSGSHEQYF
TRBV11-2,TRBJ2-7,-,14,-,TGTGCCAGCAGCTCCACAGGCAGCTCCTACGAGCAGTACTTC,CASSSTGSSYEQYF
TRBV28,TRBJ2-7,TRBD1,14,-,TGTGCCAGCACCTTTATTGGACAGGGGAGCGAGCAGTACTTC,CASTFIGQGSEQYF
TRBV5-8,TRBJ2-2,TRBD1,15,once,TGTGCCAGCAGCTTGGGCACAGGGGTCCCCGGGGAGCTGTTTTTT,CASSLGTGVPGELFF
TRBV19,TRBJ2-1,TRBD2,18,-,TGTGCCAGTAGTATAGATTTAGCGGGAGGGGGCTCCTACAATGAGCAGTTCTTC,CASSIDLAGGGSYNEQFF
TRBV10-1,TRBJ1-2,TRBD1,15,-,TGCGCCAGCAGTTTTATACCCGGGACAGGCTATGGCTACACCTTC,CASSFIPGTGYGYTF
TRBV5-5,TRBJ1-5,-,14,-,TGTGCCAGCAGCCTGTCTTCTAGCAATCAGCCCCAGCATTTT,CASSLSSSNQPQHF
TRBV28,TRBJ2-7,TRBD2,19,-,TGTGCCAGCAGTTTAATATCCCCCAGCGGGAGAGCGGCGTTTTACGAGCAGTACTTC,CASSLISPSGRAAFYEQYF
TRBV7-2,TRBJ2-1,-,15,-,TGTGCCAGCAACTTAAACAGAGGAACAGGACATGAGCAGTTCTTC,CASNLNRGTGHEQFF
TRBV9,TRBJ2-7,-,14,-,TGTGCCAGCAGCGTAGGGCAGGCGGGGTACGAGCAGTACTTC,CASSVGQAGYEQYF